This T cell receptor beta chain was identified in a study of radiotherapy plus CTLA-4 blockade in lung cancer. At the level of the study: Disease control was seen in 30% to 35% of patients, objective responses in 15% to 20%. Study-wide results and caveats: Researchers report tumor-derived TCR clones expanding in blood after radiotherapy plus ipilimumab. The best predictor of response was reported to be early blood T cell clone dynamics, with interferon-beta.

With 4 bases clipped from V and 5 bases from J, the junction kept 2 bases outside the gene matches. CDR1 is MNHEY and CDR2 is SMNVEV in the germline V gene (reference sequence). The CDR3 totals 13 residues. Only in-frame clones appear in the TCRdb table, and some are missing; sequencing was by immunoSEQ multiplex PCR. The sample yields fewer than 100,000 clones, over 70% seen once. To note about this clone: The antigen remains undetermined.

The study treated chemo-refractory metastatic non-small-cell lung cancer patients with focal radiation plus ipilimumab CTLA-4 blockade. This clonotype originated in a human donor with non-small cell lung cancer whose response to radiotherapy plus ipilimumab could not be evaluated. Some clones in this sample may be carry-over from other donors' samples. The V gene is TRBV27, the J gene TRBJ2-7, with 10 bases lining up with TRBD2. The input for sequencing was peripheral blood, taken from a patient treated with radiotherapy plus ipilimumab. The CDR3 is CASSYTSGDEQYF. The CDR3 DNA follows: TGTGCCAGCAGTTACACTAGCGGGGACGAGCAGTACTTC.